These T cell receptor beta chains were read from a single sample in a study of blood T cell repertoires in COVID-19. Using immunoSEQ multiplex PCR, the repertoire was profiled, and TCRdb retains in-frame clones only, with some absent. The sample consists of roughly 180,000 clones, 65% to 90% of them appearing once. Sequences were obtained from peripheral blood. The source of these receptors is a man aged 55 to 70 with acute or convalescent COVID-19. The CDR3 runs from the conserved cysteine through the conserved F or W. The D gene is left open where the match is weak. Where a row states a size, it is once, few, many or the class of an expanded clone; other rows omit it.

clone size: NA; V gene: TRBV13; J gene: TRBJ2-3; CDR3 length: 17; D gene: NA; CDR3 protein: CASSSRRQGRGTDTQYF; CDR3 DNA: TGTGCCAGCAGCTCCCGACGTCAGGGGAGGGGCACAGATACGCAGTATTTT
clone size: NA; V gene: TRBV20-1; J gene: TRBJ1-2; CDR3 length: 11; D gene: NA; CDR3 protein: CSASFGYGYTF; CDR3 DNA: TGCAGTGCTAGTTTCGGCTATGGCTACACCTTC
clone size: NA; V gene: TRBV28; J gene: TRBJ2-3; CDR3 length: 14; D gene: NA; CDR3 protein: CASSLGGNSDTQYF; CDR3 DNA: TGTGCCAGCAGTTTAGGAGGAAATTCCGATACGCAGTATTTT
clone size: NA; V gene: TRBV13; J gene: TRBJ2-1; CDR3 length: 16; D gene: TRBD2; CDR3 protein: CASSRRTSGTYNEQFF; CDR3 DNA: TGTGCCAGCAGCCGCAGGACTAGCGGAACCTACAATGAGCAGTTCTTC
clone size: NA; V gene: TRBV7-9; J gene: TRBJ1-4; CDR3 length: 17; D gene: TRBD1; CDR3 protein: CASSFDYRGTTNEKLFF; CDR3 DNA: TGTGCCAGCAGCTTCGATTACAGGGGAACAACTAATGAAAAACTGTTTTTT
clone size: NA; V gene: TRBV18; J gene: TRBJ2-5; CDR3 length: 14; D gene: NA; CDR3 protein: CASSPQDGPGAQYF; CDR3 DNA: TGTGCCAGCTCACCACAGGACGGCCCAGGGGCCCAGTACTTC
clone size: NA; V gene: TRBV3-1/TRBV3-2; J gene: TRBJ2-1; CDR3 length: 15; D gene: TRBD1; CDR3 protein: CASSLGQQSYNEQFF; CDR3 DNA: TGTGCCAGCAGCCTGGGACAGCAATCGTACAATGAGCAGTTCTTC
clone size: NA; V gene: TRBV12-3/TRBV12-4; J gene: TRBJ1-1; CDR3 length: 13; D gene: NA; CDR3 protein: CASKDSRDTEAFF; CDR3 DNA: TGTGCCAGTAAGGACAGTAGGGACACTGAAGCTTTCTTT
clone size: NA; V gene: TRBV19; J gene: TRBJ2-1; CDR3 length: 18; D gene: TRBD2; CDR3 protein: CASGRTSGSKDIYNEQFF; CDR3 DNA: TGTGCCAGTGGAAGGACTAGCGGGAGTAAGGATATTTACAATGAGCAGTTCTTC
clone size: few; V gene: TRBV11-2; J gene: TRBJ1-3; CDR3 length: 19; D gene: TRBD1; CDR3 protein: CASSFFLLGTVSLRNTIYF; CDR3 DNA: TGTGCCAGCAGCTTTTTTTTACTTGGGACAGTCAGCTTAAGAAACACCATATATTTT
clone size: few; V gene: TRBV7-9; J gene: TRBJ2-5; CDR3 length: 14; D gene: TRBD1; CDR3 protein: CASSPPTGLETQYF; CDR3 DNA: TGTGCCAGCAGCCCACCGACAGGGCTAGAGACCCAGTACTTC
clone size: NA; V gene: TRBV5-1; J gene: TRBJ2-2; CDR3 length: 16; D gene: NA; CDR3 protein: CASSLAVSGNTGELFF; CDR3 DNA: TGCGCCAGCAGCTTGGCGGTCTCGGGGAACACCGGGGAGCTGTTTTTT
clone size: NA; V gene: TRBV3-1/TRBV3-2; J gene: TRBJ1-2; CDR3 length: 14; D gene: NA; CDR3 protein: CASSQGGTNYGYTF; CDR3 DNA: TGTGCCAGCAGCCAAGGGGGGACAAACTATGGCTACACCTTC
clone size: NA; V gene: TRBV5-6; J gene: TRBJ2-7; CDR3 length: 15; D gene: TRBD1; CDR3 protein: CASSLVRQGVYEQYF; CDR3 DNA: TGTGCCAGCAGCTTGGTACGACAGGGGGTCTACGAGCAGTACTTC
clone size: NA; V gene: TRBV10-2; J gene: TRBJ2-1; CDR3 length: 15; D gene: TRBD1; CDR3 protein: CASKSGTGGVNEQFF; CDR3 DNA: TGCGCCAGCAAGTCCGGGACAGGGGGTGTCAATGAGCAGTTCTTC
clone size: NA; V gene: TRBV11-2; J gene: TRBJ2-7; CDR3 length: 14; D gene: NA; CDR3 protein: CASSPAGLSYEQYF; CDR3 DNA: TGTGCCAGCAGCCCAGCAGGGCTTTCCTACGAGCAGTACTTC
clone size: NA; V gene: TRBV12-3/TRBV12-4; J gene: TRBJ1-5; CDR3 length: 13; D gene: NA; CDR3 protein: CASSGGGNQPQHF; CDR3 DNA: TGTGCCAGCAGTGGTGGGGGCAACCAGCCCCAGCATTTT
clone size: NA; V gene: TRBV27; J gene: TRBJ2-6; CDR3 length: 18; D gene: NA; CDR3 protein: CASSGQTLLNSGANVLTF; CDR3 DNA: TGTGCCAGCTCAGGACAGACACTGCTAAACTCTGGGGCCAACGTCCTGACTTTC
clone size: NA; V gene: TRBV5-1; J gene: TRBJ1-4; CDR3 length: 15; D gene: NA; CDR3 protein: CASSPGQRPPEKLFF; CDR3 DNA: TGCGCCAGCAGCCCCGGACAGAGGCCACCTGAAAAACTGTTTTTT
clone size: NA; V gene: TRBV30; J gene: TRBJ1-3; CDR3 length: 17; D gene: TRBD1; CDR3 protein: CAWSVSSATGAGNTIYF; CDR3 DNA: TGTGCCTGGAGTGTCTCATCTGCCACAGGGGCTGGAAACACCATATATTTT
clone size: NA; V gene: TRBV7-9; J gene: TRBJ2-1; CDR3 length: 15; D gene: NA; CDR3 protein: CASSFALTDYNEQFF; CDR3 DNA: TGTGCCAGCAGCTTTGCCTTGACAGATTACAATGAGCAGTTCTTC
clone size: NA; V gene: TRBV5-1; J gene: TRBJ2-1; CDR3 length: 14; D gene: NA; CDR3 protein: CASSFGAGNYEQFF; CDR3 DNA: TGCGCCAGCAGCTTTGGTGCGGGTAATTATGAGCAGTTCTTC
clone size: NA; V gene: TRBV2; J gene: TRBJ1-5; CDR3 length: 15; D gene: NA; CDR3 protein: CASSEGFQGGQPQHF; CDR3 DNA: TGTGCCAGCAGTGAAGGCTTCCAGGGCGGTCAGCCCCAGCATTTT
clone size: NA; V gene: TRBV7-9; J gene: TRBJ2-5; CDR3 length: 14; D gene: NA; CDR3 protein: CASSLGLSLETQYF; CDR3 DNA: TGTGCCAGCAGCTTAGGGCTTAGCCTAGAGACCCAGTACTTC
clone size: NA; V gene: TRBV6-6; J gene: TRBJ2-2; CDR3 length: 17; D gene: TRBD2; CDR3 protein: CASSPRTSGTRTGELFF; CDR3 DNA: TGTGCCAGCAGTCCCCGGACTAGCGGGACTCGAACCGGGGAGCTGTTTTTT
clone size: NA; V gene: TRBV27; J gene: TRBJ2-7; CDR3 length: 15; D gene: TRBD2; CDR3 protein: CASSRAGGISYEQYF; CDR3 DNA: TGTGCCAGCAGTCGAGCGGGAGGTATTTCCTACGAGCAGTACTTC
clone size: few; V gene: TRBV7-3; J gene: TRBJ2-2; CDR3 length: 12; D gene: NA; CDR3 protein: CASSSKTGELFF; CDR3 DNA: TGTGCCAGCAGCTCAAAAACCGGGGAGCTGTTTTTT
clone size: NA; V gene: TRBV6-6; J gene: TRBJ1-2; CDR3 length: 15; D gene: NA; CDR3 protein: CASSYGGHDGDGYTF; CDR3 DNA: TGTGCCAGCAGTTACGGGGGACACGACGGAGATGGCTACACCTTC
clone size: once; V gene: TRBV5-1; J gene: TRBJ1-3; CDR3 length: 14; D gene: NA; CDR3 protein: CASSLTAGGNTIYF; CDR3 DNA: TGCGCCAGCAGCTTGACGGCGGGGGGAAACACCATATATTTT
clone size: NA; V gene: TRBV28; J gene: TRBJ2-7; CDR3 length: 14; D gene: NA; CDR3 protein: CASSLRELGLEQYF; CDR3 DNA: TGTGCCAGCAGTTTGAGGGAGTTAGGCCTCGAGCAGTACTTC
clone size: once; V gene: TRBV5-6; J gene: TRBJ2-7; CDR3 length: 16; D gene: NA; CDR3 protein: CASSLTSGGPSYEQYF; CDR3 DNA: TGTGCCAGCAGCCTTACCTCAGGGGGGCCATCCTACGAGCAGTACTTC
clone size: once; V gene: TRBV4-2; J gene: TRBJ1-6; CDR3 length: 17; D gene: TRBD1; CDR3 protein: CASSQETGGGYNSPLHF; CDR3 DNA: TGTGCCAGCAGCCAAGAGACAGGGGGCGGCTATAATTCACCCCTCCACTTT
clone size: NA; V gene: TRBV4-1; J gene: TRBJ1-5; CDR3 length: 13; D gene: NA; CDR3 protein: CASSNQVGQPQHF; CDR3 DNA: TGCGCCAGCAGTAATCAGGTTGGTCAGCCCCAGCATTTT
clone size: NA; V gene: TRBV2; J gene: TRBJ1-6; CDR3 length: 13; D gene: NA; CDR3 protein: CASSGTVNSPLHF; CDR3 DNA: TGTGCCAGCAGTGGGACAGTTAATTCACCCCTCCACTTT
clone size: NA; V gene: TRBV27; J gene: TRBJ2-5; CDR3 length: 15; D gene: NA; CDR3 protein: CASLGSSLLQETQYF; CDR3 DNA: TGTGCCAGCCTTGGGTCTAGCTTACTCCAAGAGACCCAGTACTTC
clone size: NA; V gene: TRBV12-5; J gene: TRBJ1-1; CDR3 length: 14; D gene: NA; CDR3 protein: CASGRGAGNTEAFF; CDR3 DNA: TGTGCTAGTGGCCGGGGGGCCGGGAACACTGAAGCTTTCTTT
clone size: NA; V gene: TRBV7-2; J gene: TRBJ1-5; CDR3 length: 13; D gene: TRBD1; CDR3 protein: CASSTTGRQPQHF; CDR3 DNA: TGTGCCAGCAGCACGACAGGGCGGCAGCCCCAGCATTTT